A selection of T cell receptor beta chains follows, all from one sample in a study of blood T cell repertoires in COVID-19. Sequenced by immunoSEQ multiplex PCR; TCRdb stores in-frame clones only, minus some. The sample has about 190,000 clones; about 86% are singletons. Sequenced: peripheral blood. The receptors shown here come from a man aged 30 to 39 with active or convalescent COVID-19. The CDR3 runs from the conserved cysteine through the conserved F or W. Fields, in order: V gene, J gene, CDR3 length, clone size, D gene, CDR3 DNA, CDR3 protein. D genes are given only for firm matches. Clone size is stated in some rows and not others, as once, few, many or a class when expanded.

>TRBV24-1|TRBJ2-5|15|NA|TRBD2
TGTGCCACCAGTGATTTGCCTAGCGGGATGGAGACCCAGTACTTC
CATSDLPSGMETQYF
>TRBV5-1|TRBJ2-1|17|NA|TRBD2
TGCGCCAGCAGCTTCGGGACTAGCGGGAGGTCCCACAATGAGCAGTTCTTC
CASSFGTSGRSHNEQFF
>TRBV14|TRBJ1-3|15|once|NA
TGTGCCAGCAGCCAAGTCCTGACTAGTGGAAACACCATATATTTT
CASSQVLTSGNTIYF
>TRBV7-3|TRBJ2-1|15|NA|TRBD2
TGTGCCAGCAGCTTTAGCGGGGACCCCTACAATGAGCAGTTCTTC
CASSFSGDPYNEQFF
>TRBV24-1|TRBJ2-1|14|NA|TRBD1
TGTGCCACCAGTGCCCCGGGACAGGGTTATGAGCAGTTCTTC
CATSAPGQGYEQFF
>TRBV9|TRBJ2-3|15|NA|TRBD2
TGTGCCAGCAGCGCGACTAGCGGGGAGAGAGATACGCAGTATTTT
CASSATSGERDTQYF
>TRBV7-9|TRBJ1-4|15|NA|TRBD1
TGTGCCAGCAGCGCCGGGACAGGAGTAAGGGAAAAACTGTTTTTT
CASSAGTGVREKLFF
>TRBV27|TRBJ1-1|13|NA|NA
TGTGCCAGCAGGCCGCAGGGAGGGACTGAAGCTTTCTTT
CASRPQGGTEAFF
>TRBV11-3|TRBJ2-4|15|NA|TRBD1
TGTGCCAGCAGCCCTGGGACAGGGGGCAATGACATTCAGTACTTC
CASSPGTGGNDIQYF
>TRBV5-1|TRBJ1-3|15|NA|TRBD1
TGCGCCAGCAGCGTTCAGGGGGCTGGTGGAAACACCATATATTTT
CASSVQGAGGNTIYF
>TRBV7-7|TRBJ2-2|15|NA|NA
TGTGCTAGCAGCTTAGTGACAGGCGTCGCCGGGGAGCTGTTTTTT
CASSLVTGVAGELFF
>TRBV12-3/TRBV12-4|TRBJ1-3|12|NA|NA
TGTGTCACGGGGGGTCTAGGAAACACCATATATTTT
CVTGGLGNTIYF
>TRBV9|TRBJ1-4|17|once|TRBD1
TGTGCCAGCAGCGCACGACAGGGGTGGGGTTTCGATGAAAAACTGTTTTTT
CASSARQGWGFDEKLFF
>TRBV30|TRBJ2-3|16|NA|NA
TGTGCCTGGAGTGTACGCGACATCAGTTCCGCAGATACGCAGTATTTT
CAWSVRDISSADTQYF
>TRBV15|TRBJ1-6|14|NA|NA
TGTGCCACCAGGCAGGGCCTCGATAATTCACCCCTCCACTTT
CATRQGLDNSPLHF
>TRBV2|TRBJ1-4|17|NA|TRBD1
TGTGCCAGCAGGGGAACCCCCCAGGGGACAGATAATGAAAAACTGTTTTTT
CASRGTPQGTDNEKLFF
>TRBV12-3/TRBV12-4|TRBJ2-5|12|NA|NA
TGTGCCAGCAGCCGGACTCGGGAGACCCAGTACTTC
CASSRTRETQYF
>TRBV2|TRBJ2-3|16|once|TRBD2
TGTGCCAGCAGTTCCCGACTCTCCGGGGGGGCGGATACGCAGTATTTT
CASSSRLSGGADTQYF
>TRBV7-2|TRBJ2-7|15|NA|TRBD1
TGTGCCAGCAGCTTAAAGGGACAGGGGACCCACGAGCAGTACTTC
CASSLKGQGTHEQYF
>TRBV25-1|TRBJ2-1|15|NA|TRBD1
TGTGCCAGCAGTGACGAGGGACAGGGCCTTAATGAGCAGTTCTTC
CASSDEGQGLNEQFF
>TRBV25-1|TRBJ2-1|14|NA|TRBD2
TGTGCCAGCAAGGCGGGAGGGCCTGGGAATGAGCAGTTCTTC
CASKAGGPGNEQFF
>TRBV11-3|TRBJ1-2|13|NA|TRBD1
TGTGCCAGCAGCTTAGCAGGGGGAAGTGGCTACACCTTC
CASSLAGGSGYTF
>TRBV7-2|TRBJ2-7|12|NA|NA
TGTGCCAGCAGCCCTGGAGGCTACGAGCAGTACTTC
CASSPGGYEQYF
>TRBV14|TRBJ2-7|19|NA|TRBD2
TGTGCCAGCAGCCGCCTGCCCGGGACTAGCGGGGGTCCCTCCTACGAGCAGTACTTC
CASSRLPGTSGGPSYEQYF
>TRBV2|TRBJ2-7|16|NA|TRBD2
TGTGCCAGCAGCAAAAAAGTAGCGGGAGCATCCCACGAGCAGTACTTC
CASSKKVAGASHEQYF
>TRBV6-1|TRBJ2-5|14|NA|TRBD2
TGTGCCAGCAGTGAAAGGACTAGAGGCGAGACCCAGTACTTC
CASSERTRGETQYF
>TRBV19|TRBJ2-3|13|NA|NA
TGTGCCAGTAGTATCATCAAGGGGGATACGCAGTATTTT
CASSIIKGDTQYF
>TRBV9|TRBJ1-2|13|NA|TRBD1
TGTGCCAGCAGCGTGGGACAGGGAAAAGGCTACACCTTC
CASSVGQGKGYTF
>TRBV10-3|TRBJ1-5|14|NA|NA
TGTGCCATCAGTGACCAGGGCGGCAATCAGCCCCAGCATTTT
CAISDQGGNQPQHF
>TRBV14|TRBJ2-5|15|many|NA
TGTGCCAGCAGCCAGCCCTTAGTGTACCAAGAGACCCAGTACTTC
CASSQPLVYQETQYF
>TRBV28|TRBJ1-6|15|NA|NA
TGTGCCAGCAGACCGGGGGAGTCCTATAATTCACCCCTCCACTTT
CASRPGESYNSPLHF
>TRBV30|TRBJ1-1|12|NA|NA
TGTGCCTGGGGGGGCGGGTACACTGAAGCTTTCTTT
CAWGGGYTEAFF
>TRBV2|TRBJ2-2|15|few|TRBD2
TGTGCCAGCAGCCTAGCGGGGGGGAGGACCGGGGAGCTGTTTTTT
CASSLAGGRTGELFF
>TRBV24-1|TRBJ1-1|14|NA|TRBD1
TGTGCCACCAGTCAGACAGGGTTGAACACTGAAGCTTTCTTT
CATSQTGLNTEAFF
>TRBV29-1|TRBJ2-3|17|once|TRBD1
TGCAGCGTTGAAGGTCGCCAGGGGGTAGGGAGCACAGATACGCAGTATTTT
CSVEGRQGVGSTDTQYF
>TRBV5-5|TRBJ1-5|15|once|NA
TGTGCCAGCAGCTTGGCCCCTAATAGCAATCAGCCCCAGCATTTT
CASSLAPNSNQPQHF
>TRBV19|TRBJ1-5|14|NA|TRBD1
TGTGCCAGTGATGCAGGGGGCTCGCGTCAGCCCCAGCATTTT
CASDAGGSRQPQHF
>TRBV18|TRBJ2-3|17|once|TRBD1
TGTGCCAGCTCACAGACGGTCGGACAGGGAAGGCCAGATACGCAGTATTTT
CASSQTVGQGRPDTQYF
>TRBV14|TRBJ2-5|11|few|NA
TGTGCCAGCAGCCAAGGCATCGCCCAGAACTTC
CASSQGIAQNF
>TRBV10-1|TRBJ2-3|14|NA|TRBD2
TGCGCCAGCAGCGTGCGGGGGGGGGAGAGTACGCAGTATTTT
CASSVRGGESTQYF
>TRBV9|TRBJ1-6|18|NA|NA
TGTGCCAGCAGCGTAGGAGGCCTAGGGGTTCCTCTAAATTCACCCCTCCACTTT
CASSVGGLGVPLNSPLHF